Detailed here is one T cell receptor beta chain. Here immunoSEQ multiplex PCR was the method, and the copy in TCRdb shows in-frame clones only, minus some. This sample has 14,000 to 15,000 clones; around nine tenths occur once, and the top ten carry around 8%. The data belong to a study of blood T cell dynamics during melanoma immunotherapy. The time point was: week 3, after first cycle of checkpoint inhibitor. One draw preceded checkpoint blockade; another followed its first cycle at week 3. At 12 weeks after first infusion, RECIST 1.1 defined response for most patients. CDR1 and CDR2 from the germline V gene are LNHDA and SQIVND (reference sequence). V was trimmed by 7 bases and J by 3 bases, leaving 15 bases between them. CDR3 length: 15 amino acids.

The rearrangement uses TRBV19 and TRBJ2-2, with a weak D call TRBD1 (6 bases). This sequence was found in a human donor with melanoma. Source: blood, taken from a patient treated with checkpoint blockade. This CDR3 reads CASTTGQGYTGELFF. In DNA form, the CDR3 reads TGTGCCAGTACTACCGGGCAGGGGTACACCGGGGAGCTGTTTTTT. Full variable domain (outside the CDR3, taken from reference TRBV19 and TRBJ2-2): DGGITQSPKYLFRKEGQNVTLSCEQNLNHDAMYWYRQDPGQGLRLIYYSQIVNDFQKGDIAEGYSVSREKKESFPLTVTSAQKNPTAFYLCASTTGQGYTGELFFGEGSRLTVL.